Shown below are 26 T cell receptor beta chains from a single sample sequenced in a study of T cell changes during pregnancy in multiple sclerosis (dated by TCRdb to between 2017 and 2020). The library was built by means of the immunoSEQ multiplex PCR assay. In TCRdb, the immuneACCESS table is reduced to in-frame sequences with V and J assigned. These tables do not hold every clone; where another copy was compared, an unresolved V gene accounts for under half, and the others remain unexplained. Across this sample there are about 39,000 clones, with 85% to 95% seen only once. The top ten clonotypes cover over 0.3% of the sample. The sequences come from CD4+ T cells from peripheral blood mononuclear cells, collected in the third trimester of pregnancy. These receptors were taken from a female donor in good health, enrolled as a control in a pregnancy study.

The chain joins TRBV5-4 to TRBJ2-5; TRBD2 matches at 8 bases. V shed 2 bases, J shed 2 bases, and the junction held 8 bases outside the gene matches. The CDR3 runs 16 residues. Germline CDR1 and CDR2: SGHNT and YYREEE (reference sequence). CDR3 bases: TGTGCCAGCAGCTTAGGGCCAGCGGGGGTGCAAGAGACCCAGTACTTC. This codes for CASSLGPAGVQETQYF. Complete variable domain (other parts from reference TRBV5-4 and TRBJ2-5): ETGVTQSPTHLIKTRGQQVTLRCSSQSGHNTVSWYQQALGQGPQFIFQYYREEENGRGNFPPRFSGLQFPNYSSELNVNALELDDSALYLCASSLGPAGVQETQYFGPGTRLLVL.

This chain links TRBV28 with TRBJ1-5; TRBD1 agrees at 11 bases. CDR1 is MDHEN and CDR2 is SYDVKM in the germline V gene. The V segment lost 2 bases and the J segment 5 bases; nucleotides outside the gene matches: 5. The CDR3 is 16 amino acids. The CDR3 nucleotides are TGTGCCAGCAGTTTAGTATGGACAGGGGGCTATCAGCCCCAGCATTTT. This codes for CASSLVWTGGYQPQHF.

J is TRBJ1-3 and V is TRBV6-1, with D possibly TRBD1 on 5 matching bases. Trimming shortened V by 7 bases and J by 2 bases, and 12 bases separated the two germline ends. CDR3 size: 14 residues. Germline lookup yields CDR1 MNHNS and CDR2 SASEGT. CDR3 residues: CASTQGGPGNTIYF. CDR3 DNA: TGTGCCAGCACTCAGGGAGGTCCTGGAAACACCATATATTTT.

The V and J genes are TRBV18 and TRBJ2-2; no clear D. The V gene lost 6 bases and the J gene lost 3 bases, with 11 bases spanning the gap. Germline CDR1 is KGHSH and CDR2 is LQKENI. The CDR3 consists of 14 residues. As DNA, the CDR3 is TGTGCCAGCTCCTTACCACTCGACACCGGGGAGCTGTTTTTT. Translating gives CASSLPLDTGELFF.

This clone was picked up one time. V is TRBV9 and J is TRBJ2-3, with TRBD2 matching over 8 bases. The CDR3 has 18 residues. J was trimmed by 2 bases and V by 0 bases; bases with no gene match: 11. The germline gives CDR1 SGDLS, CDR2 YYNGEE. The CDR3 reads CASSVAGVYGRATDTQYF. CDR3 nucleotides: TGTGCCAGCAGCGTAGCTGGGGTGTACGGGAGGGCCACAGATACGCAGTATTTT.

V usage is TRBV6-1 and J usage is TRBJ2-5, with 9 bases matching TRBD2. This CDR3 contains 22 residues. The trim removed 2 bases at V and 5 bases at J, leaving 27 bases unmatched. Germline V gene sequence: CDR1 MNHNS, CDR2 SASEGT. The CDR3 region has the DNA TGTGCCAGCAGTGAACCGAGGGTTAAGGTTGGCGGGGGGGCCGTGATCGTTGAGACCCAGTACTTC. Protein product: CASSEPRVKVGGGAVIVETQYF.

The table lists this clone with a count of one. This chain links TRBV7-9 with TRBJ2-4; TRBD1 matches 7 bases. Losses at the gene ends were 2 bases for V and 7 bases for J; bases not matched to a gene: 5. Per the germline V gene, CDR1 is SEHNR and CDR2 is FQNEAQ (reference sequence). The CDR3 has 14 amino acids. This CDR3 is CASSLKGTANIQYF. The CDR3 DNA is TGTGCCAGCAGCTTAAAAGGGACAGCCAACATTCAGTACTTC.

This clone was seen just once. The rearrangement joins TRBV6-5 to TRBJ1-1; D gene ambiguous. Germline values: CDR1 MNHEY, CDR2 SVGAGI. The V and J ends lost 0 bases and 1 base respectively, with 9 bases between them. This CDR3 is 15 amino acids long. In DNA, the CDR3 is TGTGCCAGCAGTTACTCCTCAACGAGGAACACTGAAGCTTTCTTT. Translating it yields CASSYSSTRNTEAFF.

CDR3 DNA sequence: TGTGCCAGCAGCCCGGGACTAGCGTCCTACGAGCAGTACTTC. Its protein product is CASSPGLASYEQYF. The chain has TRBV6-1 and TRBJ2-7; 10 nucleotides align to TRBD2. The ends lost 6 bases at V and 1 base at J; junction bases unmatched: 3. This CDR3 is 14 amino acids long. The germline V gene encodes CDR1 MNHNS and CDR2 SASEGT.

V usage is TRBV30 and J usage is TRBJ2-3, with a possible D match to TRBD2 (5 bases). CDR1 and CDR2 from the germline V gene are GTSNPN and SVGIG (reference sequence). V was trimmed by 3 bases and J by 4 bases, leaving 14 bases between them. There are 14 residues in the CDR3. CDR3 sequence: CAWSVGGSADTQYF. CDR3 DNA sequence: TGTGCCTGGAGCGTAGGAGGTTCAGCAGATACGCAGTATTTT.

The CDR3 DNA reads as TGTGCCAGCAGTTACACAGGGGTCCATGGCTACACCTTC. This sequence encodes CASSYTGVHGYTF. This chain links TRBV6-5 with TRBJ1-2; 7 positions agree with TRBD1. This CDR3 contains 13 residues. The ends lost 2 bases at V and 6 bases at J; junction bases unmatched: 3. CDR1 and CDR2 from the germline V gene are MNHEY and SVGAGI.

This chain joins TRBV9 and TRBJ2-5, with D possibly being TRBD1 (6 bases). Germline V gives CDR1 SGDLS, CDR2 YYNGEE. CDR3 length: 15 amino acids. The germline V and J ends were trimmed by 3 bases and 4 bases, with 16 bases remaining between them. The DNA of the CDR3 is TGTGCCAGCAGCGGTCGGCCAGGGGCGGGAGAGACCCAGTACTTC. Protein product: CASSGRPGAGETQYF.

The CDR3 sequence is CAVRDTPYYNEQFF. The CDR3 bases are TGTGCCGTCCGGGACACCCCCTACTACAATGAGCAGTTCTTC. The V and J genes are TRBV27 and TRBJ2-1, with D possibly being TRBD1 (6 bases). The CDR3 length is 14 residues. Germline assignment: CDR1 MNHEY and CDR2 SMNVEV (reference sequence). The germline V and J ends were trimmed by 11 bases and 3 bases, with 17 bases remaining between them.

V usage is TRBV11-2 and J usage is TRBJ2-3, with 10 bases lining up with TRBD1. The germline V gene has CDR1 SGHAT and CDR2 FQNNGV. V gave up 9 bases and J gave up 2 bases; unmatched junction bases: 8. This CDR3 region has 15 residues. In DNA, the CDR3 is TGTGCCAGTAACGGACAGGGGGGCTACACAGATACGCAGTATTTT. Translating gives CASNGQGGYTDTQYF.

The chain links TRBV5-1 to TRBJ2-7, with D maybe TRBD2 (5 bases). The CDR3 totals 16 residues. Per the germline V gene, CDR1 is SGHRS and CDR2 is YFSETQ. Deletions cut 4 bases from V and 3 bases from J, with 20 bases between. CDR3 residues: CASSLAGGVPNYEQYF. The CDR3 DNA reads as TGCGCCAGCAGCCTAGCAGGTGGGGTACCCAACTACGAGCAGTACTTC.

This chain uses TRBV28 with TRBJ1-1; 7 nucleotides agree with TRBD1. Germline lookup yields CDR1 MDHEN and CDR2 SYDVKM. V dropped 6 bases and J dropped 4; count of bases not matched to a gene: 8. The CDR3 has 14 residues. CDR3 sequence reads: CASSDRVAGTEAFF. CDR3 DNA sequence: TGTGCCAGCAGCGACAGGGTCGCGGGCACTGAAGCTTTCTTT.

The chain couples TRBV7-9 to TRBJ1-6, with D uncertain. Looked up from germline, CDR1 is SEHNR and CDR2 is FQNEAQ (reference sequence). The CDR3 contains 13 residues. The ends were cut back, 2 bases at V and 7 bases at J, with 6 bases in the middle. The CDR3 region is CASSLRPNSPLHF. The DNA for the CDR3 is TGTGCCAGCAGCTTACGTCCCAATTCACCCCTCCACTTT.

The rearrangement uses TRBV7-2 and TRBJ1-2, with 9 positions matching TRBD1. The junction had 14 bases not matched to a gene; V was cut back by 8 bases and J by 1 base. The germline CDR1 and CDR2 sequences are SGHTA and FQGNSA. This CDR3 contains 17 residues. Here the CDR3 DNA reads TGTGCCAGCGCCCCAGACGGCAGGACAGGGGATAACTATGGCTACACCTTC. This gives the protein CASAPDGRTGDNYGYTF.

The chain recombines TRBV11-2 with TRBJ2-4; D remains unclear. Germline loops: CDR1 SGHAT, CDR2 FQNNGV. The CDR3 sequence is 13 residues long. Trimming took 5 bases from V and 8 from J, leaving 13 bases between them. The CDR3 sequence is CASSPPARDIQYF. DNA for the CDR3: TGTGCCAGCAGCCCCCCTGCCCGGGACATTCAGTACTTC.

The chain joins TRBV28 to TRBJ2-7; TRBD1 is a possible D gene (5 bases). V was shortened by 8 bases and J by 7 bases, with 12 bases between the two germline ends. Germline loops: CDR1 MDHEN, CDR2 SYDVKM. This CDR3 is built from 11 residues. The CDR3 region is CASVDQGEQYF. The DNA for the CDR3 is TGTGCCAGCGTGGACCAGGGAGAGCAGTACTTC.

This clone was observed a handful of times. The V and J genes are TRBV4-1 and TRBJ2-7; D is possibly TRBD2 (6 bases). The V end lost 1 base, the J end lost 3 bases, and 19 bases lay between the germline ends. The CDR3 covers 17 residues. CDR1 is MGHRA and CDR2 is YSYEKL in the germline V gene. The CDR3 region is CASSQGHSAGPNYEQYF. CDR3 DNA: TGCGCCAGCAGCCAAGGCCATTCGGCGGGACCCAACTACGAGCAGTACTTC.

V usage is TRBV5-1 and J usage is TRBJ2-7; 10 positions match TRBD1. After removal of 1 base from V and 1 base from J, the junction contained 11 bases not matched to a gene. Germline loops: CDR1 SGHRS, CDR2 YFSETQ. The CDR3 has 18 amino acids. The CDR3 here is CASSLWGSGQGQSYEQYF. The CDR3 DNA is TGCGCCAGCAGCTTGTGGGGATCGGGACAGGGGCAATCCTACGAGCAGTACTTC.

The gene calls are TRBV5-6 and TRBJ2-3; D perhaps matches TRBD1 (8 bases). This CDR3 has 15 residues. Deletions cut 2 bases from V and 5 bases from J, with 15 bases between. CDR1 is SGHDT, CDR2 YYEEEE, per germline. The CDR3 sequence: CASSFRTGTKDTQYF. Here the CDR3 DNA reads TGTGCCAGCAGCTTCCGGACAGGGACTAAAGATACGCAGTATTTT.

V is TRBV29-1 and J is TRBJ2-7; no reliable D call. Between the trimmed V and J ends, which lost 5 bases and 6 bases, there was a span of 14 bases. Germline V CDR1 and CDR2: SQVTM, ANQGSEA. The CDR3 loop spans 12 amino acids. The CDR3: CSVPYPGGEQYF. The CDR3 coding sequence is TGCAGCGTTCCCTACCCCGGTGGCGAGCAGTACTTC.

V gene TRBV9 combines with J gene TRBJ2-3; the D is unclear. Trimming shortened V by 3 bases and J by 6 bases, and 17 bases separated the two germline ends. Germline CDR1 SGDLS, CDR2 YYNGEE. The CDR3 consists of 15 residues. The CDR3 protein is CASSATDSWVDTQYF. The CDR3 DNA reads as TGTGCCAGCAGCGCTACCGACTCGTGGGTGGATACGCAGTATTTT.

The rearrangement joins TRBV7-8 to TRBJ2-1; the D gene is possibly TRBD2 (5 bases). Looked up from germline, CDR1 is SGHVS and CDR2 is FQNEAQ. This CDR3 has 17 amino acids. Trimming removed 5 bases at V and 8 bases at J, with 25 bases between. The CDR3 region has the DNA TGTGCCAGCAGCCCCCTGCCTCTTATACTAAGGCGGGATGAGCAGTTCTTC. This translates into CASSPLPLILRRDEQFF.